This T cell receptor beta chain is from a study of CD8+ T cells in alopecia areata. Study conclusions and caveats: Researchers reported that TCR sharing among patients proved less clear than in mice, possibly HLA-linked. Normal skin's resident alphabeta T cells are also sequenced in scalp samples. Higher clonality was seen in lesional scalp than in normal scalp, especially in alopecia totalis/universalis.

On this clone: Its antigen is not known.

With 1 base clipped from V and 1 base from J, the junction kept 3 bases outside the gene matches. Per the germline V gene, CDR1 is MGHRA and CDR2 is YSYEKL. The CDR3 is 16 amino acids. T lymphocytes (CD4+ and CD8+) were sorted from PBMCs. It was cDNA, reverse transcribed from extracted RNA, that served as the sequencing template. TCRdb keeps only in-frame clones here, not all; method: immunoSEQ multiplex PCR. The sample contains roughly 150,000 clones, around 57% of which appear only once. Source material: CD4+ T cells sorted from blood. The clonotype was recovered from a human donor in good health. The chain has TRBV4-1 and TRBJ2-1, with 8 positions matching TRBD2. The CDR3 DNA follows: TGCGCCAGCAGCCAAGTCGGGAGGGCTTCCTACAATGAGCAGTTCTTC. It yields the protein CASSQVGRASYNEQFF.